The clone carrying this T cell receptor (beta chain) was observed many times. The CDR3 is 17 residues long. Germline V gene lookup returns CDR1 SGHTA and CDR2 FQGNSA. V was trimmed by 0 bases and J by 0 bases, leaving 12 bases between them. Here immunoSEQ multiplex PCR was the method, and the copy in TCRdb shows in-frame clones only, minus some. The sample shows some 190,000 clones, nearly 90% of them seen only once. This sample is drawn from a study of blood T cell repertoires in COVID-19. Specimen: peripheral blood. The rearrangement uses TRBV7-2 and TRBJ2-1; perhaps TRBD2 as D (6 bases). The receptor's source is a woman aged 40 to 50 who had recovered from COVID-19. The CDR3 is CASSLAGGPRSYNEQFF. Written as DNA, the CDR3 is TGTGCCAGCAGCTTAGCGGGGGGTCCCCGCTCCTACAATGAGCAGTTCTTC.